Below, 18 T cell receptor beta chains from the same sample are listed, as sequenced in a study of blood T cell repertoires in COVID-19. Assay used: immunoSEQ multiplex PCR; TCRdb lists only in-frame clones, some missing. The sample includes more than 100,000 clones, 87% of them seen just once. The source material was peripheral blood. The source is a woman aged 70-85 years with acute or convalescent COVID-19.

The chain joins TRBV7-3 to TRBJ2-5; 9 nucleotides line up with TRBD1. From germline, CDR1 is SGHTA and CDR2 FQGTGA. The CDR3 loop spans 14 amino acids. V shed 8 bases, J shed 4 bases, and the junction held 8 bases outside the gene matches. Here the CDR3 reads CASSQGARGETQYF. CDR3 coding DNA: TGTGCCAGCTCACAGGGGGCGCGGGGAGAGACCCAGTACTTC.

The chain couples TRBV5-4 to TRBJ2-7, with a weak D call TRBD1 (6 bases). The germline gives CDR1 SGHNT, CDR2 YYREEE (reference sequence). This CDR3 is built from 14 residues. V was cut by 5 bases and J by 2 bases, with 14 bases left in between. As DNA, the CDR3 is TGTGCCAGCAGTCACGGCGGACAGACCTACGAGCAGTACTTC. Residues: CASSHGGQTYEQYF.

This clone was counted a few times. The chain couples TRBV7-9 to TRBJ2-7; 8 nucleotides match TRBD1. The V segment lost 4 bases and the J segment 3 bases; nucleotides outside the gene matches: 14. The CDR3 spans 17 residues. Germline assignment: CDR1 SEHNR and CDR2 FQNEAQ (reference sequence). This CDR3 is CASSSRRQGNPSYEQYF. CDR3 DNA: TGTGCCAGCAGCTCGCGCCGACAGGGGAATCCGAGCTACGAGCAGTACTTC. The full variable domain, its missing parts supplied by reference TRBV7-9 and TRBJ2-7, is DTGVSQNPRHKITKRGQNVTFRCDPISEHNRLYWYRQTLGQGPEFLTYFQNEAQLEKSRLLSDRFSAERPKGSFSTLEIQRTEQGDSAMYLCASSSRRQGNPSYEQYFGPGTRLTVT.

The genes are TRBV15 and TRBJ1-1, with D unresolved. CDR1 and CDR2 from the germline V gene are LNHNV and YYDKDF (reference sequence). The CDR3 sequence is 13 residues long. The germline V and J ends were trimmed by 7 bases and 0 bases, with 9 bases remaining between them. In DNA form, the CDR3 reads TGTGCCACCACCGCGGAAATGAACACTGAAGCTTTCTTT. Protein sequence: CATTAEMNTEAFF.

This sequence joins TRBV19 and TRBJ1-3, with 7 bases matching TRBD1. The CDR3 runs 15 residues. J was trimmed by 14 bases and V by 7 bases; bases with no gene match: 20. The germline V gene has CDR1 LNHDA and CDR2 SQIVND (reference sequence). CDR3 in DNA: TGTGCCAGTATCCCTCGGGACAGCTCCTCTGCATCATTATATTTT. Amino acid sequence: CASIPRDSSSASLYF. Looking up the rest from reference TRBV19 and TRBJ1-3 gives the full variable domain: DGGITQSPKYLFRKEGQNVTLSCEQNLNHDAMYWYRQDPGQGLRLIYYSQIVNDFQKGDIAEGYSVSREKKESFPLTVTSAQKNPTAFYLCASIPRDSSSASLYFGEGSWLTVV.

The chain couples TRBV29-1 to TRBJ2-5, with D unclear. The CDR3 spans 12 residues. V was shortened by 7 bases and J by 7 bases, with 16 bases between the two germline ends. Looked up from germline, CDR1 is SQVTM and CDR2 is ANQGSEA. The CDR3 nucleotides are TGCAGCGGAGAGAAAAGCAGAGGGACCCAGTACTTC. It yields the protein CSGEKSRGTQYF. Combining the CDR3 with reference TRBV29-1 and TRBJ2-5 gives the whole variable domain SAVISQKPSRDICQRGTSLTIQCQVDSQVTMMFWYRQQPGQSLTLIATANQGSEATYESGFVIDKFPISRPNLTFSTLTVSNMSPEDSSIYLCSGEKSRGTQYFGPGTRLLVL.

This rearrangement joins TRBV28 to TRBJ2-3, with 12 bases aligning to TRBD2. After removal of 6 bases from V and 3 bases from J, the junction contained 4 bases not matched to a gene. This CDR3 is 15 amino acids long. Germline assignment: CDR1 MDHEN and CDR2 SYDVKM. The CDR3 region is CASRRTSGMTDTQYF. CDR3 DNA sequence: TGTGCCAGCAGGCGGACTAGCGGGATGACAGATACGCAGTATTTT.

The V and J genes are TRBV5-1 and TRBJ1-1, with 8 bases lining up with TRBD1. The germline CDR1 and CDR2 sequences are SGHRS and YFSETQ. The CDR3 extends over 14 amino acids. After removal of 1 base from V and 6 bases from J, the junction contained 5 bases not matched to a gene. CDR3 loop: CASSLPGQGSEAFF. CDR3 in DNA: TGCGCCAGCAGCTTGCCTGGACAGGGATCTGAAGCTTTCTTT.

The chain carries TRBV3-1 (or the pseudogene TRBV3-2) and TRBJ1-1, with a tentative D call TRBD1 (5 bases). The ends were cut back, 3 bases at V and 7 bases at J, with 15 bases in the middle. Germline CDR1 and CDR2: LGHDT and YNNKEL (reference sequence). The CDR3 consists of 14 residues. The CDR3 sequence: CASSHADRDDEAFF. The CDR3 coding sequence is TGTGCCAGCAGCCACGCCGACAGAGATGATGAAGCTTTCTTT.

This chain connects TRBV10-2 to TRBJ1-2; D might be TRBD1 (6 bases). Per germline, CDR1 WSHSY and CDR2 SAAADI. V lost 7 bases to trimming and J lost 4 bases, with 19 bases between them. The CDR3 is 15 amino acids. The CDR3 loop is CASMTLQGWSYGYTF. The CDR3 region has the DNA TGCGCCAGCATGACCTTACAGGGCTGGAGCTATGGCTACACCTTC.

This rearrangement joins TRBV7-3 to TRBJ2-3, with 7 nucleotides matching TRBD2. Losses at the gene ends were 4 bases for V and 3 bases for J; bases not matched to a gene: 7. The CDR3 totals 15 residues. Germline-derived CDR1 and CDR2 are SGHTA and FQGTGA. CDR3 nucleotide sequence: TGTGCCAGCAGCTCCGTCAGCGGGGAGACAGATACGCAGTATTTT. It is translated as CASSSVSGETDTQYF.

The chain is built from TRBV10-2 and TRBJ1-4; 7 bases map to TRBD1. This CDR3 spans 15 amino acids. Germline CDR1 reads WSHSY; CDR2 reads SAAADI. Trimming removed 6 bases from V and 4 bases from J; junction bases left unmatched: 8. This CDR3 is CASRLMTGLNEKLFF. The DNA for the CDR3 is TGCGCCAGCAGACTCATGACAGGGCTTAATGAAAAACTGTTTTTT.

The chain combines TRBV4-1 with TRBJ2-3; the D gene is possibly TRBD1 (6 bases). The CDR3 contains 15 residues. V gave up 0 bases and J gave up 6 bases, with 13 bases separating them. CDR1 is MGHRA and CDR2 is YSYEKL in the germline V gene. The CDR3 DNA reads TGCGCCAGCAGCCAAGACAGGGGAAATGCGGATACGCAGTATTTT. Its translation is CASSQDRGNADTQYF.

The chain is built from TRBV18 and TRBJ1-1; D is perhaps TRBD1 (6 bases). Germline V CDR1 and CDR2: KGHSH, LQKENI. Trimming removed 3 bases from V and 1 base from J, with 12 bases in between. This CDR3 is built from 15 residues. DNA for the CDR3: TGTGCCAGCTCACCCCAGGGGACGGAGAACACTGAAGCTTTCTTT. Protein: CASSPQGTENTEAFF.

The CDR3 nucleotides are TGTGCCAGCAGTCAAGACAGATCCACAGATACGCAGTATTTT. Its protein is CASSQDRSTDTQYF. The chain couples TRBV6-6 to TRBJ2-3, with TRBD1 as a possible D gene (5 bases). Germline CDR1 is MNHNY and CDR2 is SVGAGI (reference sequence). V lost 5 bases and J lost 2, with 11 bases in between. This CDR3 is 14 amino acids long.

As regards this clone: At one end the junction does not follow the germline gene, possibly because of a read error. The CDR3 DNA reads TGTGCCGGCAGCACTACCCCGGGGGACAGGGCCAACACAGATACGCAGTATTTT. It specifies CAGSTTPGDRANTDTQYF. The chain combines TRBV9 with TRBJ2-3; 9 bases match TRBD1. The germline CDR1 and CDR2 sequences are SGDLS and YYNGEE. The CDR3 covers 18 residues. Complete variable domain (other parts from reference TRBV9 and TRBJ2-3): DSGVTQTPKHLITATGQRVTLRCSPRSGDLSVYWYQQSLDQGLQFLIQYYNGEERAKGNILERFSAQQFPDLHSELNLSSLELGDSALYFCAGSTTPGDRANTDTQYFGPGTRLTVL.

The V call is TRBV18, the J call TRBJ1-3, with 8 nucleotides matching TRBD1. Per germline, CDR1 KGHSH and CDR2 LQKENI. The length of the CDR3 is 13 residues. The trim removed 5 bases at V and 8 bases at J, leaving 5 bases unmatched. DNA of the CDR3: TGTGCCAGCTCATCAGGACAGGGTGACACCATATATTTT. Translation gives CASSSGQGDTIYF.

This chain connects TRBV19 to TRBJ2-6, with TRBD1 identical over 10 bases. V lost 8 bases and J lost 4; bases outside the gene matches: 11. The CDR3 covers 17 residues. Germline assignment: CDR1 LNHDA and CDR2 SQIVND (reference sequence). The CDR3 sequence: CASLPGTGAGGANVLTF. CDR3 DNA sequence: TGTGCCAGTCTTCCCGGGACAGGGGCAGGAGGGGCCAACGTCCTGACTTTC.